Detailed here is one TCR beta chain. This sample was taken from a study of blood T cell repertoires in COVID-19. Overall study: COVID-19 samples collected from the United States, Italy and Spain covered acute and convalescent phases. T cells, B-cell-depleted T cells, or PBMCs provided the cDNA or gDNA that served as material.

The germline V gene has CDR1 SGHRS and CDR2 YFSETQ. Germline trimming cut 3 bases from V and 2 bases from J; bases unmatched to any gene: 3. This CDR3 is 15 amino acids long. As handled by the study authors: Quantification of nucleated cells was approximated via reference gene primer amplification. Here immunoSEQ multiplex PCR was the method, and the copy in TCRdb shows in-frame clones only, minus some. V and J calls and clone size follow that table, whereas D and trimming were derived from the DNA. The profile shows about 500,000 clones, 75% to 90% of them singletons. The chain employs TRBV5-1 and TRBJ2-1, with TRBD2 identical over 9 bases. The specimen was peripheral blood. This TCR was sampled from a man aged 18 to 30 with COVID-19, enrolled during active disease. In nucleotides, the CDR3 is TGCGCCAGCAGCTGGACTAGCGCAACCTACAATGAGCAGTTCTTC. It yields the protein CASSWTSATYNEQFF.